This T cell receptor (beta chain) was observed in a study of T cell changes during pregnancy in multiple sclerosis. CDR3 length: 17 amino acids. With 5 bases removed from V and 4 bases from J, the gap between germline ends came to 23 bases. Per the germline V gene, CDR1 is SEHNR and CDR2 is FQNEAQ (reference sequence). Assay used: immunoSEQ multiplex PCR; TCRdb lists only in-frame clones, some missing. The sample holds around 70,000 clones, around 92% seen once. This chain uses TRBV7-9 with TRBJ2-5; D unclear. This TCR was sampled from a female donor with multiple sclerosis, enrolled in a pregnancy study. The sample in question was peripheral blood, obtained before pregnancy. The CDR3 protein is CASSPGLGFLPPETQYF. In DNA form, the CDR3 reads TGTGCCAGCAGCCCGGGTTTAGGATTCCTTCCCCCAGAGACCCAGTACTTC.